Each of the 24 T cell receptor beta chains below was sequenced from the same sample in a study of patients and donors after allogeneic stem cell transplantation. Each CDR3 protein is one row after TCRdb ran MiXCR on the RT-PCR reads. This sample has more than 850,000 distinct CDR3 sequences, with about a sixth found just once. Sequences were obtained from blood, either unsorted or a sorted T cell fraction (not recorded which). These receptors came from a human donor who was either an allogeneic HSCT recipient or a stem cell or donor lymphocyte infusion donor (not recorded which). It is not recorded whose cells these are; they may come from a transplant donor.

This clonotype has more than one count but fewer than ten. V gene TRBV13 combines with J gene TRBJ2-5; TRBD2 agrees at 8 bases. CDR1 is PRHDT, CDR2 FYEKMQ, per germline (reference sequence). V shed 6 bases, J shed 4 bases, and the junction held 16 bases outside the gene matches. The length of the CDR3 is 17 residues. CDR3 sequence: CASSQRAQAGGRETQYF. Written as DNA, the CDR3 is TGTGCCAGCAGTCAAAGGGCTCAGGCGGGAGGAAGAGAGACCCAGTACTTC.

This sequence joins TRBV3-1 and TRBJ1-1, with a possible D match to TRBD1 (6 bases). CDR3 size: 18 residues. Per the germline V gene, CDR1 is LGHDT and CDR2 is YNNKEL (reference sequence). V lost 1 base to trimming and J lost 0 bases, with 18 bases between them. CDR3 sequence: CASSQGGGRGFLNTEAFF. In nucleotides, the CDR3 is TGTGCCAGCAGCCAAGGAGGTGGCAGGGGTTTTCTGAACACTGAAGCTTTCTTT.

This clonotype appeared a few times. This chain uses TRBV27 with TRBJ1-1, with a possible D match to TRBD1 (5 bases). The CDR3 runs 15 residues. Per germline, CDR1 MNHEY and CDR2 SMNVEV (reference sequence). Trimming stripped 5 bases from V and 4 bases from J, with 17 bases between. In DNA, the CDR3 is TGTGCCAGCAGTACGTCCGGGGGGAGGCGCACTGAAGCTTTCTTT. This codes for CASSTSGGRRTEAFF.

There are a few counts of this clonotype. The chain couples TRBV5-1 to TRBJ2-1; D remains ambiguous. The CDR3 spans 15 residues. From germline, CDR1 is SGHRS and CDR2 YFSETQ. V lost 0 bases and J lost 5, with 12 bases in between. The CDR3 coding sequence is TGCGCCAGCAGCTTGGCAGGACGGACGGACAATGAGCAGTTCTTC. It translates to CASSLAGRTDNEQFF.

The chain joins TRBV20-1 to TRBJ1-6, with no clear D. V shed 0 bases and J shed 9 bases, with 18 bases lying between them. This CDR3 is built from 16 residues. CDR1 is DFQATT, CDR2 SNEGSKA, per germline (reference sequence). CDR3 sequence (DNA): TGCAGTGCTAGAGATCCACAGAACAGTCGGGGTTCACCCCTCCACTTT. Translating it yields CSARDPQNSRGSPLHF.

The chain employs TRBV3-1 and TRBJ2-7; D remains unclear. CDR1 is LGHDT and CDR2 is YNNKEL in the germline V gene (reference sequence). The CDR3 spans 11 residues. The V gene lost 3 bases and the J gene lost 6 bases, with 6 bases spanning the gap. Written as DNA, the CDR3 is TGTGCCAGCAGCCACTCAGGCGAGCAGTACTTC. This gives the protein CASSHSGEQYF.

The chain links TRBV30 to TRBJ2-2; the D is unclear. Between the trimmed V and J ends, which lost 2 bases and 6 bases, there was a span of 13 bases. CDR3 length: 14 residues. Germline V gene lookup returns CDR1 GTSNPN and CDR2 SVGIG (reference sequence). The CDR3 coding sequence is TGTGCCTGGAGTTCCGCTCCGAGCTCCGGGGAGCTGTTTTTT. It is translated as CAWSSAPSSGELFF.

This clonotype was found a few times. This chain links TRBV12-3 or TRBV12-4 with TRBJ1-1; D is perhaps TRBD1 (6 bases). Trimming left V 1 base short and J 5 bases short, with 17 bases between. The CDR3 has 16 amino acids. CDR3 residues: CASSLGRSGGRTEAFF. DNA for the CDR3: TGTGCCAGCAGTTTAGGGAGGTCCGGGGGGCGGACTGAAGCTTTCTTT.

This sequence joins TRBV7-2 and TRBJ2-1; TRBD1 or TRBD2 may be the D gene (7 bases each). The CDR3 runs to 15 residues. The V and J ends lost 5 bases and 2 bases respectively, with 13 bases between them. Looked up from germline, CDR1 is SGHTA and CDR2 is FQGNSA. In nucleotides, the CDR3 is TGTGCCAGCAGCCCGACAGGGAGGGCCTACAATGAGCAGTTCTTC. Amino acids: CASSPTGRAYNEQFF.

This clonotype was seen a few times. The rearrangement links TRBV5-1 to TRBJ2-1; TRBD2 matches 14 bases. CDR3 size: 15 residues. The V segment lost 5 bases and the J segment 8 bases; nucleotides outside the gene matches: 6. Germline CDR1 SGHRS, CDR2 YFSETQ. Written as DNA, the CDR3 is TGCGCCAGCAGGGGGACTAGCGGGGGTTTCGATGAGCAGTTCTTC. Translation: CASRGTSGGFDEQFF.

The chain has TRBV4-3 and TRBJ2-5; 12 nucleotides align to TRBD2. The CDR3 contains 18 residues. The germline CDR1 and CDR2 sequences are LGHNA and YSLEER. With V trimmed by 0 bases and J by 4 bases, 9 bases remained unmatched. CDR3 sequence reads: CASSQDLAGGGQIETQYF. CDR3 coding DNA: TGCGCCAGCAGCCAAGATCTAGCGGGGGGGGGCCAAATAGAGACCCAGTACTTC.

This clonotype showed up just a few times. The chain joins TRBV7-2 to TRBJ2-3; perhaps TRBD1 as D (5 bases). Trimming cost V 1 base and J 0 bases, with 11 bases left between them. The V gene's germline CDR1 is SGHTA and CDR2 FQGNSA. CDR3 length: 16 amino acids. Here the CDR3 reads CASSLGAQGSTDTQYF. For the CDR3, the DNA is TGTGCCAGCAGCTTAGGAGCGCAGGGTAGCACAGATACGCAGTATTTT.

This clonotype was seen more than once but under ten times. The chain links TRBV20-1 to TRBJ1-1; D might be TRBD1 (6 bases). This CDR3 has 14 amino acids. Trimming removed 5 bases from V and 9 bases from J, with 22 bases in between. The germline CDR1 and CDR2 sequences are DFQATT and SNEGSKA (reference sequence). CDR3 sequence (DNA): TGCAGTGCTGCCGGTGGGGGCGCGGGGGTTAAAGCTTTCTTT. It codes for CSAAGGGAGVKAFF.

This clonotype was detected only a few times. V and J are TRBV3-1 and TRBJ2-5; unclear D gene. Trimming removed 6 bases from V and 1 base from J, with 9 bases in between. CDR3 length: 13 residues. The V gene's germline CDR1 is LGHDT and CDR2 YNNKEL (reference sequence). The CDR3 loop is CASRSLLQETQYF. The CDR3 DNA reads TGTGCCAGCAGGTCCCTCCTCCAAGAGACCCAGTACTTC.

The rearrangement joins TRBV3-1 to TRBJ2-3, with D perhaps TRBD2 (5 bases). Trimming pared 3 bases from V and 6 bases from J, leaving 22 bases between. This CDR3 has 17 residues. Germline V gene lookup returns CDR1 LGHDT and CDR2 YNNKEL (reference sequence). The CDR3 here is CASSQTTRGRSKDTQYF. DNA of the CDR3: TGTGCCAGCAGCCAGACAACCCGCGGGCGGTCCAAGGATACGCAGTATTTT.

The rearrangement links TRBV5-1 to TRBJ2-7, with a weak D call TRBD1 (5 bases). CDR1 SGHRS and CDR2 YFSETQ come from the germline V gene. V lost 6 bases, J lost 1 base, and 11 bases lay in between. The CDR3 extends over 13 amino acids. Written as DNA, the CDR3 is TGCGCCAGCACCCCTCAGGGATCCTACGAGCAGTACTTC. Its protein is CASTPQGSYEQYF.

This clonotype was recorded a few times. The CDR3 nucleotides are TGTGCCACCAGGGAAGCGGGAGGCGGTGAGCAGTTCTTC. Amino acid sequence: CATREAGGGEQFF. The chain couples TRBV24-1 to TRBJ2-1; 9 bases agree with TRBD2. Trimming took 7 bases from V and 9 from J; bases not matched to a gene: 6. Germline lookup yields CDR1 KGHDR and CDR2 SFDVKD. The length of the CDR3 is 13 residues.

The sample holds a few counts of this clonotype. CDR3 DNA sequence: TGTGCCCTCGGGGACAGGGGGACCGATGAGCAGTTCTTC. Amino acid sequence: CALGDRGTDEQFF. This chain uses TRBV7-8 with TRBJ2-1; 11 bases match TRBD1. This CDR3 is 13 amino acids long. The V gene's germline CDR1 is SGHVS and CDR2 FQNEAQ. The J segment lost 8 bases and the V segment lost 11 bases, leaving 8 bases of the junction unmatched.

The chain is built from TRBV5-1 and TRBJ2-7; D call uncertain. Between the trimmed V and J ends, which lost 1 base and 3 bases, there was a span of 11 bases. CDR1 and CDR2 (germline): SGHRS, YFSETQ. This CDR3 has 14 amino acids. The CDR3 is CASSLSPRHYEQYF. CDR3 nucleotides: TGCGCCAGCAGCTTGTCCCCTCGCCACTACGAGCAGTACTTC. The variable domain in full, with the rest retrieved from reference TRBV5-1 and TRBJ2-7, is KAGVTQTPRYLIKTRGQQVTLSCSPISGHRSVSWYQQTPGQGLQFLFEYFSETQRNKGNFPGRFSGRQFSNSRSEMNVSTLELGDSALYLCASSLSPRHYEQYFGPGTRLTVT.

The CDR3 DNA reads as TGCGCCAGCAGCCAACACGACAGCCCGGAAGCTTTCTTT. Translating it yields CASSQHDSPEAFF. This chain links TRBV4-1 with TRBJ1-1; D possibly corresponds to TRBD1 (5 bases). The V gene's germline CDR1 is MGHRA and CDR2 YSYEKL. V shed 2 bases and J shed 8 bases, with 12 bases lying between them. The CDR3 contains 13 residues.

In this sample, this clonotype turned up a few times. This chain joins TRBV4-3 and TRBJ1-3, with D perhaps TRBD1 (5 bases). The CDR3 contains 17 residues. Germline CDR1 is LGHNA and CDR2 is YSLEER. Trimming stripped 1 base from V and 0 bases from J, with 13 bases between. The CDR3 region is CASSQAPGQLSGNTIYF. Written as DNA, the CDR3 is TGCGCCAGCAGCCAAGCCCCAGGACAACTCTCTGGAAACACCATATATTTT.

This chain's CDR3 is CASSLAPGLQKKYF. The CDR3, as DNA: TGTGCCAGCAGTTTAGCGCCGGGACTACAGAAAAAGTACTTC. This chain uses TRBV12-3 or TRBV12-4 with TRBJ2-7, with 7 bases lining up with TRBD2. V lost 0 bases, J lost 11 bases, and 10 bases stayed unmatched. The CDR3 spans 14 residues.

The V call is TRBV27, the J call TRBJ2-7; the match to TRBD1 covers 7 bases. V dropped 2 bases and J dropped 3; count of bases not matched to a gene: 4. Germline CDR1 and CDR2: MNHEY and SMNVEV (reference sequence). This CDR3 has 14 amino acids. The CDR3 spells CASSLKGAIYEQYF. The CDR3 nucleotides read TGTGCCAGCAGTTTAAAGGGGGCAATCTACGAGCAGTACTTC.

This clonotype was counted many times. The chain uses TRBV5-1 and TRBJ1-1; perhaps TRBD1 as D (5 bases). CDR3 length: 15 amino acids. Trimming shortened V by 2 bases and J by 1 base, and 12 bases separated the two germline ends. The germline V gene has CDR1 SGHRS and CDR2 YFSETQ. The CDR3 region has the DNA TGCGCCAGCAGCTTTCTTCAGGGTGCGAACACTGAAGCTTTCTTT. This sequence encodes CASSFLQGANTEAFF.